The entry below gives a single T cell receptor (beta chain) sequence along with its context. Germline values: CDR1 LGHNA, CDR2 YNFKEQ. V lost 4 bases, J lost 8 bases, and 26 bases lay in between. The CDR3 has 17 residues. This sample is drawn from a study of blood T cell repertoires in COVID-19. In the study overall: T cells, B-cell-depleted T cells, or PBMCs provided the cDNA or gDNA that served as material.

Profiling relied on immunoSEQ multiplex PCR, and the TCRdb table lists in-frame clones only, not all of them. Of about 110,000 clones in the sample, over 55% were seen once. The chain employs TRBV4-2 and TRBJ1-2; D is perhaps TRBD1 (6 bases). This clonotype was obtained from a human donor with acute or convalescent COVID-19. The donor label of this sample is uncertain. The sequencing input was peripheral blood. CDR3 DNA sequence: TGTGCCAGCAGCCTACAGGACAGTTTTACGTATTTGGAGGGCTACACCTTC. Its translation is CASSLQDSFTYLEGYTF.